This T cell receptor beta chain comes out of a study of vaccination and CD4 T cells after COVID-19. Study context: The convalescents included six males and four females, and among them two were Hispanic while seven were Caucasian. Investigators stimulated cells with overlapping spike peptides drawn from SARS-CoV-2, HCoV-NL63, HCoV-OC43 and HCoV-229E. A CEFX pool, an HIV-1 Nef pool, or else no peptide went into the control cultures.

As for treatment: roughly 11-day PBMC culture with coronavirus spike peptide pools or control peptides (ViraFEST assay). The Oncomine TCR Beta short-read assay was applied to DNA of cultured CD4+ T cells. TCRdb used MiXCR to reprocess the PCR reads, holding one entry per CDR3 protein. Altogether fewer than 15,000 distinct CDR3 sequences are present, approximately 45% being singletons, with the ten largest covering roughly 7.4%. The CDR3 spans 12 residues. Trimming took 2 bases from V and 6 from J, leaving 7 bases between them. This clonotype was observed a few times. Its antigen is unknown. This specimen consisted of CD4+ T cells from blood, cultured in vitro, obtained after SARS-CoV-2 vaccination. The receptor comes from a human donor who had recovered from COVID-19. This chain joins TRBV23-1 and TRBJ2-5; D might be TRBD1 or TRBD2, each matching 5 bases. TRBV23-1 is marked as an open reading frame, function uncertain. In DNA, the CDR3 is TGCGCCAGCAGTCAAGAGGGGAAGACCCAGTACTTC. This sequence encodes CASSQEGKTQYF.